This record covers a single T cell receptor beta chain. The target antigen is unknown. Quantitative 5'-RACE was performed with molecular barcodes, and it yielded the TCR beta libraries. TCRdb used MiXCR to reprocess the 5' RACE reads, holding one entry per CDR3 protein. Among some 800,000 distinct CDR3 sequences listed, about 11% were seen once. The sample originates from a study of CD8 T cells in ankylosing spondylitis. Study-wide points: Peripheral blood held disease-linked clones only at relatively low frequency, and these were CD8+. Within ankylosing spondylitis blood, a TCR beta motif made up of several highly homologous variants appeared to be characteristic. Previously reported in reactive arthritis synovial fluid and blood were some of the motif variants.

The trim removed 6 bases at V and 2 bases at J, leaving 6 bases unmatched. The CDR3 sequence is 14 residues long. The V gene's germline CDR1 is DFQATT and CDR2 SNEGSKA (reference sequence). The clonotype was recovered from a male donor with ankylosing spondylitis. The rearrangement joins TRBV20-1 to TRBJ1-4, with 7 bases fitting TRBD1. The material sequenced was blood, either unsorted or a sorted T cell fraction (not recorded which). The CDR3 sequence: CSAHTGATNEKLFF. DNA of the CDR3: TGCAGTGCCCATACAGGGGCGACTAATGAAAAACTGTTTTTT.